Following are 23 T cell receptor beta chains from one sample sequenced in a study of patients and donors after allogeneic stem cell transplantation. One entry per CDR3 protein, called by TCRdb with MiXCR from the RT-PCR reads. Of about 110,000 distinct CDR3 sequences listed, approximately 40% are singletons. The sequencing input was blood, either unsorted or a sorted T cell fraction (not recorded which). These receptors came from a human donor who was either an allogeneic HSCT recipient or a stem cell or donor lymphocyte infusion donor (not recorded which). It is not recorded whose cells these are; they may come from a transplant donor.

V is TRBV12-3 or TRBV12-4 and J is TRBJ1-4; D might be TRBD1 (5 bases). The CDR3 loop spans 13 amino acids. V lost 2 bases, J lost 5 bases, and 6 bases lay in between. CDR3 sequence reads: CASSLRGNEKLFF. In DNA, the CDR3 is TGTGCCAGCAGTTTACGGGGCAATGAAAAACTGTTTTTT.

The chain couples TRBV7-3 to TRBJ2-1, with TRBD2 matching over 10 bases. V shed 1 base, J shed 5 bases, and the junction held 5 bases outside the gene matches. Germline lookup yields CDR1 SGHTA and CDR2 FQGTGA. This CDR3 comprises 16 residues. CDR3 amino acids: CASSLIPSGSHNEQFF. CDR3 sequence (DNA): TGTGCCAGCAGCTTAATCCCTAGCGGGAGTCACAATGAGCAGTTCTTC.

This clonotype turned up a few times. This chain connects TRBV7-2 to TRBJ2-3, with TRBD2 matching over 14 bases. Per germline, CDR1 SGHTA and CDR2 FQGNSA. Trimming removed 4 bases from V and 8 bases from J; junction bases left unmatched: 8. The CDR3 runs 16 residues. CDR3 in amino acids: CASSYRTSGRSLTQYF. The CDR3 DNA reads TGTGCCAGCAGCTATCGGACTAGCGGGAGGTCACTTACGCAGTATTTT.

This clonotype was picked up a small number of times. CDR3 sequence: CASSLFSATSDTIYF. In nucleotides, the CDR3 is TGTGCCAGCAGTCTCTTCTCGGCCACTAGCGACACCATATATTTT. The rearrangement uses TRBV6-6 and TRBJ1-3; D not certain. The V end was cut by 5 bases, the J end by 8 bases, with 19 bases between. The length of the CDR3 is 15 residues. Germline V gives CDR1 MNHNY, CDR2 SVGAGI (reference sequence).

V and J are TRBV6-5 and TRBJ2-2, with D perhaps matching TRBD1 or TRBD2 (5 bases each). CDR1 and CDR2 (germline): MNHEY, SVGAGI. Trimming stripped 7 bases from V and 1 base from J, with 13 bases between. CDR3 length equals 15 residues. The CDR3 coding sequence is TGTGCCAGCACCTCCGGGACCTTGAACACCGGGGAGCTGTTTTTT. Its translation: CASTSGTLNTGELFF.

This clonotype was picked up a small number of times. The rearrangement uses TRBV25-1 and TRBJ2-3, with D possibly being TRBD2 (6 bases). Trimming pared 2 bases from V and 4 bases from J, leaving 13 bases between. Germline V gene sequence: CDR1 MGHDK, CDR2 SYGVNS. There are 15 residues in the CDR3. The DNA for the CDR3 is TGTGCCAGCAGTGAACTAGATAGGGACTCAGATACGCAGTATTTT. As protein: CASSELDRDSDTQYF.

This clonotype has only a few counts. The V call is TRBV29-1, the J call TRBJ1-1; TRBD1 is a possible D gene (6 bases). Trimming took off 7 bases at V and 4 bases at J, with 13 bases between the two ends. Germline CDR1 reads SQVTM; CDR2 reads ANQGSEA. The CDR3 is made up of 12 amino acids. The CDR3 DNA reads TGCAGCGGCCAACAGGGTCTCACTGAAGCTTTCTTT. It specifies CSGQQGLTEAFF.

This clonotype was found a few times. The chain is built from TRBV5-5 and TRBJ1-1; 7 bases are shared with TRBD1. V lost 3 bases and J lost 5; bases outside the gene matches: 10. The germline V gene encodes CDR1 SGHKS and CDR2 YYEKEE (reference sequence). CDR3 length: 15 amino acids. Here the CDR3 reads CASSWDTGVGTEAFF. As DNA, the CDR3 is TGTGCCAGCAGCTGGGACACAGGGGTCGGTACTGAAGCTTTCTTT.

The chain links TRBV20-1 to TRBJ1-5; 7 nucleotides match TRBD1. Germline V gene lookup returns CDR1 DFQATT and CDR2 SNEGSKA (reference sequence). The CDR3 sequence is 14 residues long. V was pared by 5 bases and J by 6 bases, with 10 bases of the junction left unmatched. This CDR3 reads CSARGTVATQPQHF. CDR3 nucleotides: TGCAGTGCTCGAGGGACAGTGGCGACTCAGCCCCAGCATTTT.

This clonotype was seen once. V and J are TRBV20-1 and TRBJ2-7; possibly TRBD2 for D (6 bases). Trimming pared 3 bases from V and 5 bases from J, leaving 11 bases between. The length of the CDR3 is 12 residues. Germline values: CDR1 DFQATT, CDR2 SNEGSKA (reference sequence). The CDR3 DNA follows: TGCAGTGCTAGTTCGGACTACCACGAGCAGTACTTC. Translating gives CSASSDYHEQYF.

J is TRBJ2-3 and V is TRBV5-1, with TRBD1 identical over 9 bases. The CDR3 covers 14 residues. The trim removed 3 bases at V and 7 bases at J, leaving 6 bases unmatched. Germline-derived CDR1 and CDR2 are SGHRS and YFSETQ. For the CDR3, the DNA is TGCGCCAGCAGCTCGGGACAGGGTCAGCATACGCAGTATTTT. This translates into CASSSGQGQHTQYF.

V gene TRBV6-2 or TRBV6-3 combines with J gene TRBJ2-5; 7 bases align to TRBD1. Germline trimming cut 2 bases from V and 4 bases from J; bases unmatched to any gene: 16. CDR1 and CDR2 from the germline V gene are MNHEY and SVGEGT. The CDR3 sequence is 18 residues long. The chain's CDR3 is CASSYLAYRGPALETQYF. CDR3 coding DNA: TGTGCCAGCAGTTACCTGGCCTACAGGGGCCCAGCATTAGAGACCCAGTACTTC.

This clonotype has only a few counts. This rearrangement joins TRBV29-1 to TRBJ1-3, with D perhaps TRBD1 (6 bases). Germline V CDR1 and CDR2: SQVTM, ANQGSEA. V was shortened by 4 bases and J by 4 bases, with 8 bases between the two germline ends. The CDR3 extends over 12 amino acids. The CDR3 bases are TGCAGCGTTGCCAGGGGAGGAAACACCATATATTTT. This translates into CSVARGGNTIYF. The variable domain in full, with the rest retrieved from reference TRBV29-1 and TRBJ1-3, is SAVISQKPSRDICQRGTSLTIQCQVDSQVTMMFWYRQQPGQSLTLIATANQGSEATYESGFVIDKFPISRPNLTFSTLTVSNMSPEDSSIYLCSVARGGNTIYFGEGSWLTVV.

DNA of the CDR3: TGCAGCGTCCGAAGGACAGATCAAGAGACCCAGTACTTC. It codes for CSVRRTDQETQYF. The V call is TRBV29-1, the J call TRBJ2-5, with D tentatively TRBD1 (6 bases). This CDR3 has 13 amino acids. Germline CDR1 is SQVTM and CDR2 is ANQGSEA. Trimming stripped 6 bases from V and 2 bases from J, with 13 bases between.

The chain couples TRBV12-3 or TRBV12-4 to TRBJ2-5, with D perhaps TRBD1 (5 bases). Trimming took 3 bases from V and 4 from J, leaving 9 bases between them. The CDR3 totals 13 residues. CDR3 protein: CASSFLGLETQYF. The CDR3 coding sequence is TGTGCCAGCAGTTTCCTGGGGCTAGAGACCCAGTACTTC.

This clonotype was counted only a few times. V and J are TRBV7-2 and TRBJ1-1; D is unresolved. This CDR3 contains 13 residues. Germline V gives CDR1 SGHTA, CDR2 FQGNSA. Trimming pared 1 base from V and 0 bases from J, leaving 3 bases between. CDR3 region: CASSLVMNTEAFF. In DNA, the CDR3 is TGTGCCAGCAGCTTAGTCATGAACACTGAAGCTTTCTTT.

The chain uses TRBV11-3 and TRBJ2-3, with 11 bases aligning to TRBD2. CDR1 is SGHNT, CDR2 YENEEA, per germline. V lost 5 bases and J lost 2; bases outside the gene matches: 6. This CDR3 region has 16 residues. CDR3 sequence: CASSLGTSGLTDTQYF. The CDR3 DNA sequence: TGTGCCAGCAGCCTCGGGACTAGCGGACTCACAGATACGCAGTATTTT.

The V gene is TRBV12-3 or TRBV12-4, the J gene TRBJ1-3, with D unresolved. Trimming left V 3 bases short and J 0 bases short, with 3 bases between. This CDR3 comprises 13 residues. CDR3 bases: TGTGCCAGCAGTTTTGGCTCTGGAAACACCATATATTTT. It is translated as CASSFGSGNTIYF.

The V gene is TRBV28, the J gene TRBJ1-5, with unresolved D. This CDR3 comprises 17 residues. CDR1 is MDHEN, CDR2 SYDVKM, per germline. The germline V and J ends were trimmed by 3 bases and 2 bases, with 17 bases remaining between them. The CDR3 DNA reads TGTGCCAGCAGTTTCCCCCTGGCGGGAGAGGGCAATCAGCCCCAGCATTTT. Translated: CASSFPLAGEGNQPQHF.

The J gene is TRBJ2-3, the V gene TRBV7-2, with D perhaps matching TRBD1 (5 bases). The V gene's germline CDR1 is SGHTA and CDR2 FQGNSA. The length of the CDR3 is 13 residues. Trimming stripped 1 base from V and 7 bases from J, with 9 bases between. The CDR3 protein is CASSLEGSNTQYF. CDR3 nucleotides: TGTGCCAGCAGCTTAGAGGGGTCAAATACGCAGTATTTT.

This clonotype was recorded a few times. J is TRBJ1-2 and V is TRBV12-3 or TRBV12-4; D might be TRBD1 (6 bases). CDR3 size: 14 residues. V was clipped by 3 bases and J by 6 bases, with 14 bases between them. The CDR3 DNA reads TGTGCCAGCAGTTTCCCCTTAGGGGGAAATGGCTACACCTTC. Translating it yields CASSFPLGGNGYTF.

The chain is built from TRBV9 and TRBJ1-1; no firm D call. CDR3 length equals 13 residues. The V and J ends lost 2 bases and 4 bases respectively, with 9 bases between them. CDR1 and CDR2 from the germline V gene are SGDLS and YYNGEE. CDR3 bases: TGTGCCAGCAGCGTTAACACAGTCACTGAAGCTTTCTTT. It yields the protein CASSVNTVTEAFF.

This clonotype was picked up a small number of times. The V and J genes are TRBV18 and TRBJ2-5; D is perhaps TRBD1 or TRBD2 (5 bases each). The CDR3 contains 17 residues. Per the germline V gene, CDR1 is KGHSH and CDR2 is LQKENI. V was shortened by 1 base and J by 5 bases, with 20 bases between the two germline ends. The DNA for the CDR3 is TGTGCCAGCTCACCACGTTGGGACGCAGACCCCGTGGAGACCCAGTACTTC. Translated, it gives CASSPRWDADPVETQYF.